Listed here are 5 T cell receptor beta chains from one sample, sequenced in a study of blood T cell repertoires in COVID-19 (dated by TCRdb to 2020 to 2021). Library creation used the immunoSEQ multiplex PCR assay. Entries here come from immuneACCESS through TCRdb and include only in-frame sequences with V and J called. Some clones fail to appear in such tables; in the studies checked, an unresolved V gene covers under half of the shortfall, and the cause of the remainder is unknown. This sample comprises almost 400,000 clones, nearly 90% of them detected only once. Of the sample, about 1.7% falls within the top ten clones. Sample: PBMCs or T cells enriched from blood (not recorded which). These receptors were collected from a woman aged 25-40 years who had recovered from COVID-19.

This chain uses TRBV2 with TRBJ1-2; D is perhaps TRBD1 (5 bases). From germline, CDR1 is SNHLY and CDR2 FYNNEI. The CDR3 covers 14 residues. V was clipped by 6 bases and J by 0 bases, with 11 bases between them. The CDR3 region has the DNA TGTGCCAGCAGACAACGGGACTCTAACTATGGCTACACCTTC. Translation: CASRQRDSNYGYTF.

CDR3 DNA sequence: TGTGCCAGCAGGAGGGGGACAGGTCTGGGCTACACCTTC. Encoded protein: CASRRGTGLGYTF. The rearrangement joins TRBV27 to TRBJ1-2; 8 bases align to TRBD1. The V gene end was trimmed by 6 bases and the J gene end by 8 bases; junction bases not matched to a gene: 8. The CDR3 is 13 residues long. Germline CDR1 is MNHEY and CDR2 is SMNVEV (reference sequence).

The V call is TRBV6-5, the J call TRBJ1-2; 8 bases are a match to TRBD1. The germline V gene has CDR1 MNHEY and CDR2 SVGAGI. Trimming took 6 bases from V and 4 from J; bases not matched to a gene: 7. This CDR3 comprises 14 residues. CDR3 sequence (DNA): TGTGCCAGCAGCGCAGGGGGCGCCCGCTATGGCTACACCTTC. Protein sequence: CASSAGGARYGYTF.

The chain employs TRBV5-1 and TRBJ2-6; unclear D gene. CDR3 length: 15 amino acids. Trimming removed 4 bases from V and 0 bases from J, with 8 bases in between. Germline lookup yields CDR1 SGHRS and CDR2 YFSETQ. CDR3 DNA: TGCGCCAGCAGCAATTTAATCTCTGGGGCCAACGTCCTGACTTTC. It specifies CASSNLISGANVLTF.

This chain connects TRBV2 to TRBJ2-3; TRBD2 agrees at 11 bases. Germline CDR1 reads SNHLY; CDR2 reads FYNNEI. This CDR3 is built from 19 residues. V lost 6 bases and J lost 2; bases outside the gene matches: 16. The CDR3 loop reads CASRVLAGGHIIDTDTQYF. In DNA, the CDR3 is TGTGCCAGCAGGGTCCTAGCGGGGGGCCACATAATAGACACAGATACGCAGTATTTT.